The 8 T cell receptor beta chains presented below share a single source sample, sequenced in a study of shared clonotypes between healthy human individuals. The assay was immunoSEQ multiplex PCR, and TCRdb's table has in-frame clones only and misses some. The repertoire includes a few million clones, about 92% of them detected once, and 0.39% sits in the top ten. Sequencing used naive CD4+ T cells from PBMCs. Subset of the sample: CD45RA+ positively selected. These receptors originate from a man between 18 and 35 years old in good health. Some clones in this sample may be carry-over from other donors' samples.

The rearrangement uses TRBV9 and TRBJ2-3, with 9 bases matching TRBD2. CDR1 and CDR2 (germline): SGDLS, YYNGEE. V lost 4 bases, J lost 9 bases, and 3 bases stayed unmatched. This CDR3 region has 12 residues. The DNA for the CDR3 is TGTGCCAGCAGCTCCGGGACTAGCACGCAGTATTTT. Encoded protein: CASSSGTSTQYF. Full variable domain (outside the CDR3, taken from reference TRBV9 and TRBJ2-3): DSGVTQTPKHLITATGQRVTLRCSPRSGDLSVYWYQQSLDQGLQFLIQYYNGEERAKGNILERFSAQQFPDLHSELNLSSLELGDSALYFCASSSGTSTQYFGPGTRLTVL.

This clone was detected a few times. The J gene is TRBJ1-5, the V gene TRBV19; TRBD1 is a possible D gene (5 bases). There are 13 residues in the CDR3. Germline V gene sequence: CDR1 LNHDA, CDR2 SQIVND (reference sequence). V lost 6 bases to trimming and J lost 4 bases, with 10 bases between them. CDR3 protein: CASRDTRNQPQHF. The CDR3 nucleotides are TGTGCCAGTAGGGACACTAGGAATCAGCCCCAGCATTTT.

This chain joins TRBV7-3 and TRBJ2-1; D perhaps matches TRBD2 (5 bases). Trimming took off 3 bases at V and 1 base at J, with 13 bases between the two ends. CDR3 length equals 16 residues. The germline gives CDR1 SGHTA, CDR2 FQGTGA. The CDR3 nucleotides are TGTGCCAGCAGCTTCGAAGGACTCCGTTCCTACAATGAGCAGTTCTTC. Protein: CASSFEGLRSYNEQFF. Complete variable domain (other parts from reference TRBV7-3 and TRBJ2-1): GAGVSQTPSNKVTEKGKYVELRCDPISGHTALYWYRQSLGQGPEFLIYFQGTGAADDSGLPNDRFFAVRPEGSVSTLKIQRTERGDSAVYLCASSFEGLRSYNEQFFGPGTRLTVL.

V gene TRBV5-6 combines with J gene TRBJ2-1; TRBD2 agrees at 8 bases. With V trimmed by 0 bases and J by 13 bases, 3 bases remained unmatched. This CDR3 contains 12 residues. Looked up from germline, CDR1 is SGHDT and CDR2 is YYEEEE. CDR3 coding DNA: TGTGCCAGCAGCTTGGGAGCGGGAGTTCAGTTCTTC. Protein: CASSLGAGVQFF.

The V call is TRBV7-9, the J call TRBJ1-4, with D maybe TRBD1 (5 bases). The CDR3 consists of 16 residues. Germline values: CDR1 SEHNR, CDR2 FQNEAQ (reference sequence). V was shortened by 5 bases and J by 0 bases, with 13 bases between the two germline ends. Written as DNA, the CDR3 is TGTGCCAGCAGCCCCCTTAGAGGGGCAACTAATGAAAAACTGTTTTTT. Its protein product is CASSPLRGATNEKLFF. The whole variable domain, filled in from reference TRBV7-9 and TRBJ1-4, reads DTGVSQNPRHKITKRGQNVTFRCDPISEHNRLYWYRQTLGQGPEFLTYFQNEAQLEKSRLLSDRFSAERPKGSFSTLEIQRTEQGDSAMYLCASSPLRGATNEKLFFGSGTQLSVL.

This rearrangement joins TRBV11-2 to TRBJ2-7, with 11 bases fitting TRBD2. The CDR3 length is 17 residues. J was trimmed by 2 bases and V by 4 bases; bases with no gene match: 10. CDR1 and CDR2 from the germline V gene are SGHAT and FQNNGV. As DNA, the CDR3 is TGTGCCAGCAGCTCTCGCCTAGCGGGAGGAGATACCTACGAGCAGTACTTC. It encodes CASSSRLAGGDTYEQYF.

The sample holds a few counts of this clone. Other DNA sequences in the sample encode the same CDR3. The J gene is TRBJ1-5, the V gene TRBV28, with 8 bases aligning to TRBD1. CDR3 size: 13 residues. Germline CDR1 is MDHEN and CDR2 is SYDVKM. V shed 6 bases and J 6 bases; nucleotides not matched to a gene: 4. Here the CDR3 DNA reads TGTGCCAGCAGGCAGGGGGCTGGTCAGCCCCAGCATTTT. This encodes CASRQGAGQPQHF.

V usage is TRBV19 and J usage is TRBJ1-2; no firm D call. This CDR3 comprises 15 residues. The germline gives CDR1 LNHDA, CDR2 SQIVND (reference sequence). V was shortened by 8 bases and J by 0 bases, with 16 bases between the two germline ends. For the CDR3, the DNA is TGTGCCAGTGTGGCCGGGTCAGCTCCTAACTATGGCTACACCTTC. Amino acid sequence: CASVAGSAPNYGYTF.